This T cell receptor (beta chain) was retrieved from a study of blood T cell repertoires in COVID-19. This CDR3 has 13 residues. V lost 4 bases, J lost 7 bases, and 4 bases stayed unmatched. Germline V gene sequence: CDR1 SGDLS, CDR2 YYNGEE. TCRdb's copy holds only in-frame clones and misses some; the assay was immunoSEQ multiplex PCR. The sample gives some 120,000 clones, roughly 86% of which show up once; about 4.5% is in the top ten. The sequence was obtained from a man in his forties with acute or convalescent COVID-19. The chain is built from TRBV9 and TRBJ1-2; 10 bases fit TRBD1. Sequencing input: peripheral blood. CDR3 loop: CASSRDRGLGYTF. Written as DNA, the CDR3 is TGTGCCAGCAGCCGGGACAGGGGACTTGGCTACACCTTC.